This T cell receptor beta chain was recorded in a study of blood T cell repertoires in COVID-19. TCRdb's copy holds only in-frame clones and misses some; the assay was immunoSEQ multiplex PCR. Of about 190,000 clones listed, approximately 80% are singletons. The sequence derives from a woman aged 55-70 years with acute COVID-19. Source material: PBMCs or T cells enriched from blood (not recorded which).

CDR3 loop: CASSPQPTNTDTQYF. DNA of the CDR3: TGTGCCAGTAGCCCACAACCCACCAACACAGATACGCAGTATTTT. The chain joins TRBV19 to TRBJ2-3, with D unresolved. Germline assignment: CDR1 LNHDA and CDR2 SQIVND (reference sequence). The CDR3 runs 15 residues. Deletions cut 6 bases from V and 2 bases from J, with 15 bases between.